This T cell receptor beta chain emerged from a study of blood T cell repertoires in COVID-19. About the research overall: Both acute and convalescent COVID-19 samples were obtained from the United States, Italy and Spain. The analysed material was cDNA or gDNA that came from T cells, B-cell-depleted T cells, or PBMCs.

In the original analysis: Estimated nucleated cell counts came from reference gene primer amplification. The repertoire was sequenced with immunoSEQ multiplex PCR; TCRdb's copy has only in-frame clones and lacks some. D and trimming come from the DNA, and the V and J calls and clone size come from that table. This sample carries over 250,000 clones, around 87% of them seen once, and the ten largest clones take around 2.5%. Germline trimming cut 5 bases from V and 4 bases from J; bases unmatched to any gene: 6. This CDR3 has 15 amino acids. In germline, CDR1 is SGHAT, CDR2 FQDESV (reference sequence).

The TCR originated in a woman in her fifties or sixties with acute or convalescent COVID-19. The genes are TRBV11-1 and TRBJ1-1; 11 nucleotides match TRBD1. The sequenced material came from peripheral blood. The CDR3 loop reads CASSNRDRGGTEAFF. DNA for the CDR3: TGTGCCAGCAGCAACCGGGACAGGGGGGGCACTGAAGCTTTCTTT.